This passage covers 25 T cell receptor beta chains from one sample sequenced in a study of identical twins. TCRdb fed the 5' RACE reads into MiXCR, producing one record per CDR3 protein. The table includes a few hundred thousand distinct CDR3 sequences, approximately 8.6% detected once. These data were likewise used in another study, on yellow fever vaccine responses in identical twins.

The specimen sequenced was CD8+ T cells sorted from blood. The receptor source for this set is a woman aged 18-29 years in good health.

This chain joins TRBV4-3 and TRBJ2-3; perhaps TRBD2 as D (6 bases). The CDR3 totals 13 residues. From germline, CDR1 is LGHNA and CDR2 YSLEER. V was shortened by 3 bases and J by 5 bases, with 9 bases between the two germline ends. CDR3 residues: CASSHSGGDTQYF. In DNA, the CDR3 is TGCGCCAGCAGCCATTCCGGGGGAGATACGCAGTATTTT.

V and J are TRBV6-4 and TRBJ2-7, with 8 bases that match TRBD1. Germline lookup yields CDR1 MRHNA and CDR2 SNTAGT. CDR3 length equals 15 residues. Unmatched junction bases numbered 5, after V lost 0 bases and J lost 4 bases. CDR3 in amino acids: CASSDSRQGAYEQYF. Written as DNA, the CDR3 is TGTGCCAGCAGTGACTCTAGGCAGGGGGCTTACGAGCAGTACTTC.

This clonotype was counted ten times or more. The V gene is TRBV28, the J gene TRBJ2-1, with TRBD2 as a possible D gene (10 bases). V dropped 6 bases and J dropped 2 bases, with 29 bases sitting between them. The CDR3 has 20 amino acids. In germline, CDR1 is MDHEN, CDR2 SYDVKM. CDR3 sequence reads: CASRGTTGGGGTSAYNEQFF. Here the CDR3 DNA reads TGTGCCAGCAGGGGGACTACAGGGGGCGGTGGGACTAGCGCCTACAATGAGCAGTTCTTC.

This clonotype was picked up many times. The chain carries TRBV9 and TRBJ2-3, with D perhaps matching TRBD2 (5 bases). Germline-derived CDR1 and CDR2 are SGDLS and YYNGEE. V gave up 0 bases and J gave up 2 bases, with 13 bases separating them. CDR3 length equals 16 residues. CDR3 nucleotide sequence: TGTGCCAGCAGCGTAGTCCCGGCGGGTCTCACAGATACGCAGTATTTT. It yields the protein CASSVVPAGLTDTQYF.

This clonotype was found a few times. This rearrangement joins TRBV27 to TRBJ2-7; the D is unclear. CDR3 length: 14 amino acids. V lost 2 bases and J lost 0, with 8 bases in between. The V gene's germline CDR1 is MNHEY and CDR2 SMNVEV (reference sequence). For the CDR3, the DNA is TGTGCCAGCAGTTTAGGTCCTCGCTCCTACGAGCAGTACTTC. Translating gives CASSLGPRSYEQYF.

This chain joins TRBV20-1 and TRBJ2-3, with TRBD2 matching over 8 bases. CDR1 DFQATT and CDR2 SNEGSKA come from the germline V gene (reference sequence). J gave up 10 bases and V 7 bases, and 16 bases lay outside the gene matches. There are 14 residues in the CDR3. DNA for the CDR3: TGCAGTGTTCGGGAGGGTGGACCCCCTGTAGCGCAGTATTTT. This gives the protein CSVREGGPPVAQYF.

This clonotype was seen a handful of times. The V call is TRBV7-9, the J call TRBJ2-2; possible D gene TRBD2, 5 bases. This CDR3 is built from 13 residues. Deletions cut 6 bases from V and 6 bases from J, with 11 bases between. Per germline, CDR1 SEHNR and CDR2 FQNEAQ (reference sequence). The CDR3 here is CASSLARAGELFF. As DNA, the CDR3 is TGTGCCAGCAGTCTCGCGAGGGCCGGGGAGCTGTTTTTT.

This clonotype was seen repeatedly, ten times or more. The gene calls are TRBV5-1 and TRBJ2-5, with TRBD2 as a possible D gene (7 bases). This CDR3 is 18 amino acids long. V was cut by 0 bases and J by 2 bases, with 20 bases left in between. Germline-derived CDR1 and CDR2 are SGHRS and YFSETQ. The CDR3: CASSLGGPIGGPQETQYF. The DNA for the CDR3 is TGCGCCAGCAGCTTGGGGGGCCCTATCGGGGGGCCTCAAGAGACCCAGTACTTC. The full variable domain, rest sourced from reference TRBV5-1 and TRBJ2-5, is KAGVTQTPRYLIKTRGQQVTLSCSPISGHRSVSWYQQTPGQGLQFLFEYFSETQRNKGNFPGRFSGRQFSNSRSEMNVSTLELGDSALYLCASSLGGPIGGPQETQYFGPGTRLLVL.

V is TRBV6-2 or TRBV6-3 and J is TRBJ2-3, with D possibly being TRBD2 (5 bases). The CDR3 extends over 17 amino acids. The germline V gene has CDR1 MNHEY and CDR2 SVGEGT. Trimming removed 7 bases from V and 0 bases from J, with 20 bases in between. The CDR3 nucleotides are TGTGCCAGCACGCCGGGTCCCCGGAGAGGGAGCACAGATACGCAGTATTTT. This codes for CASTPGPRRGSTDTQYF.

The chain links TRBV20-1 to TRBJ2-3; TRBD1 matches at 9 bases. After removal of 2 bases from V and 4 bases from J, the junction contained 7 bases not matched to a gene. In germline, CDR1 is DFQATT, CDR2 SNEGSKA (reference sequence). The CDR3 is 15 residues long. CDR3 DNA: TGCAGTGCTAGACCACTCCGGGACAGGGCAGATACGCAGTATTTT. It yields the protein CSARPLRDRADTQYF.

This clonotype was counted between two and nine times. The V gene is TRBV21-1, the J gene TRBJ1-5; the D call TRBD1 from the table was never checked on the DNA. TRBV21-1 is noted as a pseudogene. CDR3 size: 19 residues. CDR3 DNA: TGTGCCAGCAGCAACCGGACAGGGCACGCGAGAAGGGGCAATCAGCCCCAGCATTTT. Protein sequence: CASSNRTGHARRGNQPQHF.

In this sample, this clonotype turned up many times. The chain couples TRBV7-3 to TRBJ2-3; no clear D. This CDR3 region has 13 residues. CDR1 is SGHTA and CDR2 is FQGTGA in the germline V gene. Trimming took off 1 base at V and 5 bases at J, with 7 bases between the two ends. The CDR3 DNA sequence: TGTGCCAGCAGCTTAATTTGGGGAGATACGCAGTATTTT. Encoded protein: CASSLIWGDTQYF.

There are many counts of this clonotype. Compared with germline, one end of the junction differs, possibly owing to a read error. The CDR3 region has the DNA TGTGCCAGCAGTTTAGGCGGGGACAGGCCTGAGGACTTC. Translated: CASSLGGDRPEDF. The J gene is TRBJ2-7, the V gene TRBV12-3 or TRBV12-4, with 8 positions matching TRBD1. The CDR3 extends over 13 amino acids.

A note on this clonotype: A read error may be the cause here, since a much bigger clone is one base away. The chain has TRBV27 and TRBJ2-7; 14 nucleotides line up with TRBD2. Germline CDR1 reads MNHEY; CDR2 reads SMNVEV (reference sequence). After removal of 6 bases from V and 9 bases from J, the junction contained 10 bases not matched to a gene. The CDR3 loop spans 15 amino acids. The DNA of the CDR3 is TGTGCCAGCAGATCGCAGGGACTAGCGGGGGCTTGGCAGTACTTC. Translating gives CASRSQGLAGAWQYF.

This clonotype was found a few times. This chain joins TRBV11-2 and TRBJ2-7, with 14 bases that match TRBD2. The CDR3 spans 14 residues. Looked up from germline, CDR1 is SGHAT and CDR2 is FQNNGV. The ends lost 4 bases at V and 6 bases at J; junction bases unmatched: 2. CDR3 in amino acids: CASSSGTSGSEQYF. CDR3 DNA sequence: TGTGCCAGCAGCTCCGGGACTAGCGGGAGCGAGCAGTACTTC.

The chain combines TRBV24-1 with TRBJ2-1; D perhaps matches TRBD2 (7 bases). The germline V gene encodes CDR1 KGHDR and CDR2 SFDVKD. The V gene lost 9 bases and the J gene lost 6 bases, with 11 bases spanning the gap. The CDR3 extends over 12 amino acids. The DNA of the CDR3 is TGTGCCACCGGGGGGGGGGCCAATGAGCAGTTCTTC. Its protein product is CATGGGANEQFF.

The V and J genes are TRBV6-5 and TRBJ2-3; D is possibly TRBD2 (5 bases). Germline lookup yields CDR1 MNHEY and CDR2 SVGAGI. Trimming removed 2 bases at V and 0 bases at J, with 18 bases between. The CDR3 runs to 18 residues. The CDR3 DNA follows: TGTGCCAGCAGTTACAGTTGGGTTTCGGCGGGTAGCACAGATACGCAGTATTTT. Translating it yields CASSYSWVSAGSTDTQYF.

This chain joins TRBV6-5 and TRBJ2-2; D is uncertain. Germline-derived CDR1 and CDR2 are MNHEY and SVGAGI. Deletions cut 2 bases from V and 1 base from J, with 8 bases between. This CDR3 has 15 amino acids. CDR3 region: CASSYTRLNTGELFF. The CDR3 DNA follows: TGTGCCAGCAGTTACACCAGGCTGAACACCGGGGAGCTGTTTTTT.

This clonotype occurred a few times. The chain recombines TRBV29-1 with TRBJ2-1, with D hard to call. V was cut by 5 bases and J by 6 bases, with 8 bases left in between. Looked up from germline, CDR1 is SQVTM and CDR2 is ANQGSEA. This CDR3 comprises 11 residues. DNA of the CDR3: TGCAGCGTTCTCTATCGCAATGAGCAGTTCTTC. Protein: CSVLYRNEQFF.

The J gene is TRBJ2-1, the V gene TRBV6-5; D might be TRBD1 (5 bases). V was clipped by 2 bases and J by 4 bases, with 6 bases between them. The length of the CDR3 is 13 residues. Germline loops: CDR1 MNHEY, CDR2 SVGAGI. The CDR3 here is CASSYDSYNEQFF. The CDR3 DNA reads TGTGCCAGCAGTTACGACAGTTACAATGAGCAGTTCTTC.

This chain links TRBV28 with TRBJ2-7; 9 positions match TRBD2. V trimming: 0 bases; J trimming: 4 bases; junction bases outside the gene matches: 4. CDR1 and CDR2 (germline): MDHEN, SYDVKM. The CDR3 is 15 amino acids. The CDR3: CASSLWREGIYEQYF. In nucleotides, the CDR3 is TGTGCCAGCAGTTTATGGCGGGAGGGCATATACGAGCAGTACTTC. The full variable domain, its missing parts supplied by reference TRBV28 and TRBJ2-7, is DVKVTQSSRYLVKRTGEKVFLECVQDMDHENMFWYRQDPGLGLRLIYFSYDVKMKEKGDIPEGYSVSREKKERFSLILESASTNQTSMYLCASSLWREGIYEQYFGPGTRLTVT.

This clonotype was detected only a few times. The J gene is TRBJ2-5, the V gene TRBV9; unclear D gene. V dropped 3 bases and J dropped 4 bases, with 22 bases sitting between them. CDR1 is SGDLS and CDR2 is YYNGEE in the germline V gene. The CDR3 contains 17 residues. The CDR3 spells CASSAPTTRITPETQYF. The CDR3 region has the DNA TGTGCCAGCAGCGCACCGACCACAAGGATAACCCCAGAGACCCAGTACTTC. The entire variable domain, with the rest obtained from reference TRBV9 and TRBJ2-5, is as follows: DSGVTQTPKHLITATGQRVTLRCSPRSGDLSVYWYQQSLDQGLQFLIQYYNGEERAKGNILERFSAQQFPDLHSELNLSSLELGDSALYFCASSAPTTRITPETQYFGPGTRLLVL.

The genes are TRBV27 and TRBJ2-7; a possible D gene is TRBD1 (6 bases). Per the germline V gene, CDR1 is MNHEY and CDR2 is SMNVEV (reference sequence). This CDR3 spans 14 amino acids. V gave up 0 bases and J gave up 2 bases, with 8 bases separating them. The CDR3 DNA sequence: TGTGCCAGCAGTTTATCAGGACAGACCTACGAGCAGTACTTC. Translating gives CASSLSGQTYEQYF.

This clonotype has a count of ten or more. This rearrangement joins TRBV28 to TRBJ1-1, with D perhaps TRBD1 (6 bases). Germline values: CDR1 MDHEN, CDR2 SYDVKM. The CDR3 extends over 12 amino acids. Trimming stripped 5 bases from V and 6 bases from J, with 10 bases between. The CDR3 sequence is CASSLRGSEAFF. The CDR3 DNA reads as TGTGCCAGCAGTCTCAGGGGCTCTGAAGCTTTCTTT.

The chain couples TRBV4-2 to TRBJ2-2, with no clear D. The germline V and J ends were trimmed by 4 bases and 3 bases, with 6 bases remaining between them. CDR3 length: 13 residues. Per germline, CDR1 LGHNA and CDR2 YNFKEQ. The CDR3 sequence is CASSPRYTGELFF. The CDR3 DNA reads TGTGCCAGCAGCCCCCGTTACACCGGGGAGCTGTTTTTT.